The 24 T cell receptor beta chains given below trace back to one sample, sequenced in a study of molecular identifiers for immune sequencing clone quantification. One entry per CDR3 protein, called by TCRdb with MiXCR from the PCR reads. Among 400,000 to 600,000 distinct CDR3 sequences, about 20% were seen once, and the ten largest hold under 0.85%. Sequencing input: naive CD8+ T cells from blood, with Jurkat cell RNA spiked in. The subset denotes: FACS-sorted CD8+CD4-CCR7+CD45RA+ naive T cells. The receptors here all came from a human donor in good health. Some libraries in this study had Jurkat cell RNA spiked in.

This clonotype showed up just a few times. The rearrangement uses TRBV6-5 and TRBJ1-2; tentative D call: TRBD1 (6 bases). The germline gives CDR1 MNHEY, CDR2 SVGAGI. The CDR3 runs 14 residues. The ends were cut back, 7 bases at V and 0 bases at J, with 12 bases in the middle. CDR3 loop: CASTDRTTNYGYTF. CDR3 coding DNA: TGTGCCAGCACCGACAGGACTACTAACTATGGCTACACCTTC.

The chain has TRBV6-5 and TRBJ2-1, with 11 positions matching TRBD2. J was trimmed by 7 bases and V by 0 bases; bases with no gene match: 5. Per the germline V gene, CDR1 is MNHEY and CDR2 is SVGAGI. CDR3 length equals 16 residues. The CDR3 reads CASSYSFSGRANEQFF. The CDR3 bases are TGTGCCAGCAGTTACTCGTTTAGCGGGAGGGCTAATGAGCAGTTCTTC.

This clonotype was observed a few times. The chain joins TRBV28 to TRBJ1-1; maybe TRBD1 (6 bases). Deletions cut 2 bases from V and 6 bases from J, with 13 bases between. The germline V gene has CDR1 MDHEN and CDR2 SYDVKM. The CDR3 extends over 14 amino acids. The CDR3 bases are TGTGCCAGCAGTTTACTTCAGGGGTCGGCTGAAGCTTTCTTT. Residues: CASSLLQGSAEAFF.

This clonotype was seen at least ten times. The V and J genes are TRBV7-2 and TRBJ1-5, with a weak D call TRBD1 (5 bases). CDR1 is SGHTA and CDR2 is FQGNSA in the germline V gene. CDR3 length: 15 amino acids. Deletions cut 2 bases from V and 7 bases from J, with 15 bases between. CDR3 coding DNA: TGTGCCAGCAGCTTAACTTGGGGGGTAGGACAGCCCCAGCATTTT. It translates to CASSLTWGVGQPQHF.

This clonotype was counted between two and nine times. The chain's CDR3 is CASISEVSYEQYF. The CDR3 region has the DNA TGTGCCAGCATTTCCGAGGTATCCTACGAGCAGTACTTC. The rearrangement uses TRBV14 and TRBJ2-7; D is undetermined. Germline V gives CDR1 SGHDN, CDR2 FVKESK. Trimming shortened V by 7 bases and J by 1 base, and 11 bases separated the two germline ends. The CDR3 length is 13 residues.

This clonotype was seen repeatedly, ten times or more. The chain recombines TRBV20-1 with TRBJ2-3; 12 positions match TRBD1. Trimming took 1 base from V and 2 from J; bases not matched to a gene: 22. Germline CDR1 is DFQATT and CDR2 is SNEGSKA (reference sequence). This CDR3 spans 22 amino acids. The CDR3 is CSARGIVGTGGRLADFTDTQYF. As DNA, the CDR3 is TGCAGTGCTAGAGGAATCGTGGGGACAGGGGGCCGACTGGCTGACTTCACAGATACGCAGTATTTT.

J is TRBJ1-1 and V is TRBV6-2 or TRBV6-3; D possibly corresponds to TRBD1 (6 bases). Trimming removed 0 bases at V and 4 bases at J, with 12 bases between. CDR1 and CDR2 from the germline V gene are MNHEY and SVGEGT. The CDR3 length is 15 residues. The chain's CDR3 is CASSYSAGAGTEAFF. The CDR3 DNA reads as TGTGCCAGCAGTTACTCTGCGGGGGCAGGCACTGAAGCTTTCTTT.

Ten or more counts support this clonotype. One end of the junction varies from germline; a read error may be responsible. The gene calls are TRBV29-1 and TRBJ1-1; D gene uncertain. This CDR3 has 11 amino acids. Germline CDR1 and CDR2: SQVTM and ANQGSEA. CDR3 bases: TGCAGCGGTGAAAGTGACACTGAAGCTTTCTTT. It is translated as CSGESDTEAFF. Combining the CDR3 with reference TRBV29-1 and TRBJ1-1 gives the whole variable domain SAVISQKPSRDICQRGTSLTIQCQVDSQVTMMFWYRQQPGQSLTLIATANQGSEATYESGFVIDKFPISRPNLTFSTLTVSNMSPEDSSIYLCSGESDTEAFFGQGTRLTVV.

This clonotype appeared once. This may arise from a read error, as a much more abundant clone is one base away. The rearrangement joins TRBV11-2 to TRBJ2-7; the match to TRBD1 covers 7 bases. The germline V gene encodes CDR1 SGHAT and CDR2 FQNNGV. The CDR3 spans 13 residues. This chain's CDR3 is CANSSGQIYEQYF. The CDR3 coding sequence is TGTGCCAACAGCTCGGGACAGATATACGAGCAGTACTTC.

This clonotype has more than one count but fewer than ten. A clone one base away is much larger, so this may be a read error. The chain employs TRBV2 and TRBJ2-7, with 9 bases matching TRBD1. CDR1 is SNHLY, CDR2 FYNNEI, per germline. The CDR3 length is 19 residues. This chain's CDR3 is CASSEAGTGTNVLDYGQYF. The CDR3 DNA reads TGTGCCAGCAGTGAAGCGGGGACAGGGACGAATGTACTGGATTACGGGCAGTACTTC.

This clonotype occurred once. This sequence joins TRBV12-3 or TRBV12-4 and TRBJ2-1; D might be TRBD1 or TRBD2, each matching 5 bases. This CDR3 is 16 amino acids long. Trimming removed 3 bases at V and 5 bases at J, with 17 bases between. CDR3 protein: CASSFSAPRGDNEQFF. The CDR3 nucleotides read TGTGCCAGCAGTTTTTCTGCCCCTCGAGGGGACAATGAGCAGTTCTTC.

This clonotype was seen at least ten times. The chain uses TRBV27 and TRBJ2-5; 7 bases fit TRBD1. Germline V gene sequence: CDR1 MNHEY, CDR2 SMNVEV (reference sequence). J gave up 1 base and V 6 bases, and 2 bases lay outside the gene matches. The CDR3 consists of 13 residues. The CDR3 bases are TGTGCCAGCAGGGGGACAGCCCAAGAGACCCAGTACTTC. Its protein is CASRGTAQETQYF.

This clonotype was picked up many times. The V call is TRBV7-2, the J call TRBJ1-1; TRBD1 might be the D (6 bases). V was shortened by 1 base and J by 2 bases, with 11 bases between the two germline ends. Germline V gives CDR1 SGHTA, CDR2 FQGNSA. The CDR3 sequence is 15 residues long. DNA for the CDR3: TGTGCCAGCAGCTTAGGGGCAGGGGTAAACACTGAAGCTTTCTTT. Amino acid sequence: CASSLGAGVNTEAFF.

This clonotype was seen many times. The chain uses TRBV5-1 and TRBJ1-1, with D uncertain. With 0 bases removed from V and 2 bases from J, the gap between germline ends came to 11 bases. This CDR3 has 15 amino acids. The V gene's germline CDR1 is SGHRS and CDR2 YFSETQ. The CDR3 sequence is CASSLVAADNTEAFF. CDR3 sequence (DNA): TGCGCCAGCAGCTTGGTAGCGGCTGATAACACTGAAGCTTTCTTT. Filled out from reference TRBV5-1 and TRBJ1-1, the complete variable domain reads KAGVTQTPRYLIKTRGQQVTLSCSPISGHRSVSWYQQTPGQGLQFLFEYFSETQRNKGNFPGRFSGRQFSNSRSEMNVSTLELGDSALYLCASSLVAADNTEAFFGQGTRLTVV.

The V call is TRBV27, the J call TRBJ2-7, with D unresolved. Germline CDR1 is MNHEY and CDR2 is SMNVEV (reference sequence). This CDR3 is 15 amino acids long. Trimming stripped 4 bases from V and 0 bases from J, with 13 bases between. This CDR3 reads CASSYTIRSSYEQYF. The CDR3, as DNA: TGTGCCAGCAGTTACACCATCAGGAGCTCCTACGAGCAGTACTTC.

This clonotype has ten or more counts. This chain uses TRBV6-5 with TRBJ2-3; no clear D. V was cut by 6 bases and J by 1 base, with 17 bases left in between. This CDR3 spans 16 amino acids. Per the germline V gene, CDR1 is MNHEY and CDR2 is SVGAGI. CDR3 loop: CASSPLASVRTDTQYF. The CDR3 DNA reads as TGTGCCAGCAGCCCCCTGGCATCGGTCCGCACAGATACGCAGTATTTT.

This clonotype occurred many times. This CDR3 is CASSFGDQPQHF. In nucleotides, the CDR3 is TGTGCCAGCAGCTTTGGGGATCAGCCCCAGCATTTT. This chain links TRBV7-9 with TRBJ1-5; D gene ambiguous. The CDR3 loop spans 12 amino acids. Germline CDR1 is SEHNR and CDR2 is FQNEAQ (reference sequence). V was clipped by 3 bases and J by 5 bases, with 5 bases between them.

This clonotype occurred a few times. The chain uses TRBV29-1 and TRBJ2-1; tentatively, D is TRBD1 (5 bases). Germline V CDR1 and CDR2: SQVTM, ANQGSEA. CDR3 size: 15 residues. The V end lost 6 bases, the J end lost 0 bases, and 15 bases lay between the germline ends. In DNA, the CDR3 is TGCAGCGTCGATGGCAGGGCAAGCTCCTACAATGAGCAGTTCTTC. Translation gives CSVDGRASSYNEQFF.

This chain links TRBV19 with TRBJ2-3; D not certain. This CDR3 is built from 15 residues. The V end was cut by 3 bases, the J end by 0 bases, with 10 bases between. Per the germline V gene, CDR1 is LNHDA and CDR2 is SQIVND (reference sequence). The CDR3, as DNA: TGTGCCAGTAGTATCTCCCTTCCTAGCACAGATACGCAGTATTTT. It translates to CASSISLPSTDTQYF.

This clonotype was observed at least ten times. CDR3 nucleotide sequence: TGTGCCAGCAGCTATGGGACAGACCAAGAGACCCAGTACTTC. It is translated as CASSYGTDQETQYF. This chain connects TRBV12-3 or TRBV12-4 to TRBJ2-5, with TRBD1 matching over 7 bases. V shed 6 bases and J 0 bases; nucleotides not matched to a gene: 4. The CDR3 sequence is 14 residues long.

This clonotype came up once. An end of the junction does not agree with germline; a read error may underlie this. CDR3 residues: CVSSQEYPGVVVDTQYF. CDR3 DNA: TGTGTCAGCAGCCAAGAGTATCCGGGAGTGGTCGTTGATACGCAGTATTTT. V usage is TRBV3-1 and J usage is TRBJ2-3, with TRBD2 as a possible D gene (6 bases). This CDR3 has 17 residues. Germline assignment: CDR1 LGHDT and CDR2 YNNKEL (reference sequence).

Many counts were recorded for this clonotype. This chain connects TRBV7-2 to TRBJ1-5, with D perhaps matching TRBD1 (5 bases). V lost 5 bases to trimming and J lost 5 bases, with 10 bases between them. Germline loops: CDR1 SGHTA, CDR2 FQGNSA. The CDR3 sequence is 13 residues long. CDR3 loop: CASSPWGHQPQHF. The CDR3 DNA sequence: TGTGCCAGCAGCCCCTGGGGACATCAGCCCCAGCATTTT.

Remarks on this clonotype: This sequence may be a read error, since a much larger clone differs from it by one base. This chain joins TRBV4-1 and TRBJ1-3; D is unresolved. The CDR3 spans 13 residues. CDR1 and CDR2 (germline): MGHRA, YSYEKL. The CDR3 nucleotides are TGCGCCAGCAGCTGGAGCTCTGGAAACGCCATATATTTT. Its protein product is CASSWSSGNAIYF.

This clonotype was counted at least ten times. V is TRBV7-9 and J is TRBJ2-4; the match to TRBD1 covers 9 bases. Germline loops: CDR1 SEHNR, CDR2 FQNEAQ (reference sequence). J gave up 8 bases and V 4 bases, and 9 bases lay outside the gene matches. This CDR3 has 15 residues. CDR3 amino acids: CASSSYGTGMDIQYF. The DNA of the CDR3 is TGTGCCAGCAGCTCGTACGGGACAGGGATGGACATTCAGTACTTC. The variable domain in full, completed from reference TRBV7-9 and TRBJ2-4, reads DTGVSQNPRHKITKRGQNVTFRCDPISEHNRLYWYRQTLGQGPEFLTYFQNEAQLEKSRLLSDRFSAERPKGSFSTLEIQRTEQGDSAMYLCASSSYGTGMDIQYFGAGTRLSVL.